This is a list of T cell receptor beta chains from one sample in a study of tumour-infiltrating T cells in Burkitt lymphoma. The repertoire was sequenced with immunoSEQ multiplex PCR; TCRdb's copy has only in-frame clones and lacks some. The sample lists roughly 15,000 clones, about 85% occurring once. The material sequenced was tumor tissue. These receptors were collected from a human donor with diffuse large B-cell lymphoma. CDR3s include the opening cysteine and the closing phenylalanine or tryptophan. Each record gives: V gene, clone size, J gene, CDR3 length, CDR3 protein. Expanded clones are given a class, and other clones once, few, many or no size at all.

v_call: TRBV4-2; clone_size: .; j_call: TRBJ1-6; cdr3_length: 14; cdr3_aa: CASSQTGDNSPLHF
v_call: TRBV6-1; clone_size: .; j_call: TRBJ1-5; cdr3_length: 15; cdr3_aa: CASSEFRQAAQPQHF
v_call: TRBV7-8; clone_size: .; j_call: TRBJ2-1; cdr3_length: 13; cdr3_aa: CASSLVVYNEQFF
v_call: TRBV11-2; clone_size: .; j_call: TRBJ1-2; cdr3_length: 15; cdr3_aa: CASSSTNTGAGGYTF
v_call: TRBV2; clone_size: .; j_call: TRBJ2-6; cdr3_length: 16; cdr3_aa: CASSVSPGAGANVLTF
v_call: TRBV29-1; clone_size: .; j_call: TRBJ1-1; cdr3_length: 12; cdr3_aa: CSALGTATEAFF
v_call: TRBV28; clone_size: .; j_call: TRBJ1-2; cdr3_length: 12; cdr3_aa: CASSLREDGYTF
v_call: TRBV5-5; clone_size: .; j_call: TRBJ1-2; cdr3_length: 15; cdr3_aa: CASTSGPPEDYGYTF
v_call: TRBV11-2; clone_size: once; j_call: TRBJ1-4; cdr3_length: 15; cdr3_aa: CASSSPGTHNEKLFF
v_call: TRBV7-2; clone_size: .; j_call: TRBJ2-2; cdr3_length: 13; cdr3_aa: CASSLDQFGELFF
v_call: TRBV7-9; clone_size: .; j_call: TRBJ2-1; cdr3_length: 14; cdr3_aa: CASRDNGADNEQFF
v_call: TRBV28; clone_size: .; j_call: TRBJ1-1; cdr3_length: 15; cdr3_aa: CASSLLFDRNTEAFF
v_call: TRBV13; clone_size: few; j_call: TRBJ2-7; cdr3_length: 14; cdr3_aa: CASSLGTRINEQYF
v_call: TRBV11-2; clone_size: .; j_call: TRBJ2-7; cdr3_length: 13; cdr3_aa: CASGESGRTEQYF
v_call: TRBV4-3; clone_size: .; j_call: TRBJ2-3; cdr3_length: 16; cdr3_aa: CASSQEGRGGTDTQYF
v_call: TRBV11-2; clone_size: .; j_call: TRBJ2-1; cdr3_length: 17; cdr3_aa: CASSPGLAGEKYNEQFF
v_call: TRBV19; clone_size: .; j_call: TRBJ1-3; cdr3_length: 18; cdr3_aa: CASSYLGTEGSSGNTIYF